This T cell receptor beta chain comes out of a study of T cell responses to AZD1222 COVID-19 vaccine. This CDR3 region has 15 residues. With 1 base removed from V and 7 bases from J, the gap between germline ends came to 11 bases. CDR1 LGHNA and CDR2 YNFKEQ come from the germline V gene. Clones were read by immunoSEQ multiplex PCR, and TCRdb kept only the in-frame ones, dropping some. The data show nearly 80,000 clones, 75% to 85% seen once. The chain combines TRBV4-2 with TRBJ1-6; no definite D call. This receptor was identified in an adult in good health. Sequencing used peripheral blood, obtained on day 0 of AZD1222 vaccination. The CDR3 region is CASSQAWSVNSPLHF. For the CDR3, the DNA is TGTGCCAGCAGCCAAGCCTGGTCCGTCAATTCACCCCTCCACTTT.